The sample holds a few counts of the clone carrying this TCR beta chain. The antigen is unknown. This specimen belongs to a study of regulatory T cells in long-lasting Graves disease. Notes on the study in general: With a few thousand shared public clonotypes, persistent patients exceeded new patients, who shared around 970.

This CDR3 comprises 16 residues. Trimming took 5 bases from V and 6 from J; bases not matched to a gene: 8. In germline, CDR1 is SGHRS, CDR2 YFSETQ. Arm-PCR with iRepertoire HTBI primers amplified the CDR3 regions for these TCR beta libraries. TCRdb called the multiplex PCR reads again in MiXCR, with one record for every CDR3 protein. The repertoire holds 450,000 or so distinct CDR3 sequences, with less than 25% as singletons. Time point given: persistent/refractory GD, antithyroid drugs over 5 years with positive TRAb. Construction of the TCR library relied on RNA isolated from PBMCs. This receptor was taken from a female donor with Graves disease. The input for sequencing was peripheral blood mononuclear cells (PBMCs), taken when the disease was refractory, from a patient treated with antithyroid drugs. The chain is built from TRBV5-1 and TRBJ2-2; 12 bases map to TRBD2. CDR3 protein: CASRRLAGVGAGELFF. Here the CDR3 DNA reads TGCGCCAGCAGACGACTAGCGGGAGTGGGAGCCGGGGAGCTGTTTTTT.